The 4 T cell receptor beta chains below come from one sample, sequenced in a study of blood T cells in healthy people across ages. PCR was performed a second time for roughly 7 to 11 cycles using a sample-barcoded 5' primer and a J-beta primer mix. TCRdb itself ran the 5' RACE reads through MiXCR, one entry per CDR3 protein. The table lists about 830,000 distinct CDR3 sequences, roughly 64% of them singletons. Sequencing used blood. These receptors came from a man younger than 40 in good health.

This clonotype was observed a handful of times. The genes are TRBV20-1 and TRBJ2-5, with D perhaps TRBD2 (6 bases). The germline V and J ends were trimmed by 5 bases and 4 bases, with 20 bases remaining between them. Germline CDR1 and CDR2: DFQATT and SNEGSKA (reference sequence). The CDR3 length is 15 residues. The CDR3 loop is CSAPFREVGVETQYF. The CDR3 DNA reads as TGCAGTGCTCCATTCAGGGAGGTTGGAGTAGAGACCCAGTACTTC.

The CDR3 protein is CASSRERRTGRIAKNIQYF. CDR3 bases: TGTGCCAGCAGCCGAGAAAGAAGGACAGGGAGGATAGCCAAAAACATTCAGTACTTC. The chain uses TRBV3-1 and TRBJ2-4; TRBD1 agrees at 8 bases. This CDR3 has 19 residues. J gave up 0 bases and V 4 bases, and 14 bases lay outside the gene matches. CDR1 is LGHDT and CDR2 is YNNKEL in the germline V gene (reference sequence).

As concerns this clonotype: A single base separates this from a much larger clone, so it may be a read error. The chain recombines TRBV7-9 with TRBJ2-5; TRBD1 matches 7 bases. Trimming took 6 bases from V and 5 from J; bases not matched to a gene: 12. The CDR3 contains 15 residues. Germline CDR1 SEHNR, CDR2 FQNEAQ (reference sequence). The DNA of the CDR3 is TGTGCCAGCAGTCAGACAGCCACAGGGGCGGAGACCCAGTACTTC. Its protein is CASSQTATGAETQYF.

V and J are TRBV29-1 and TRBJ2-3; 8 positions match TRBD2. Germline V lookup: CDR1 SQVTM, CDR2 ANQGSEA. The J segment lost 0 bases and the V segment lost 3 bases, leaving 8 bases of the junction unmatched. The length of the CDR3 is 16 residues. In nucleotides, the CDR3 is TGCAGCGTTGATCCGTGGGTAGCGGGAAGCACAGATACGCAGTATTTT. This sequence encodes CSVDPWVAGSTDTQYF.